This entry lists 25 T cell receptor beta chains sequenced from one sample in a study of T cells in Graves' hyperthyroidism and ophthalmopathy. TCR beta CDR3 region amplification was performed from RNA transcripts. TCR CDR3 regions were first amplified by RT-PCR with HTBI primers. TCRdb re-called the multiplex PCR reads through MiXCR, storing one row per CDR3 protein. The table records under 250,000 distinct CDR3 sequences, roughly 15% of them present only once. Source material: blood. These receptors were obtained from a middle-aged man with Graves' hyperthyroidism.

This clonotype was seen repeatedly, ten times or more. In DNA, the CDR3 is TGTGCCAGCAGCTCTTCTTTGACCCAGTACTTC. Amino acid sequence: CASSSSLTQYF. The chain couples TRBV7-2 to TRBJ2-5, with D hard to call. Germline CDR1 and CDR2: SGHTA and FQGNSA. There are 11 residues in the CDR3. V dropped 4 bases and J dropped 7 bases, with 7 bases sitting between them.

This clonotype was seen at least ten times. V usage is TRBV6-1 and J usage is TRBJ2-7; D not certain. The CDR3 loop spans 14 amino acids. Looked up from germline, CDR1 is MNHNS and CDR2 is SASEGT. V was cut by 10 bases and J by 0 bases, with 16 bases left in between. The CDR3 coding sequence is TGTGCCACCTCTAGGTACGGTAGCTCCTACGAGCAGTACTTC. Protein product: CATSRYGSSYEQYF.

This clonotype was picked up many times. This rearrangement joins TRBV7-9 to TRBJ2-1, with TRBD1 matching 11 bases. Germline CDR1 reads SEHNR; CDR2 reads FQNEAQ (reference sequence). This CDR3 spans 14 amino acids. The junction had 2 bases not matched to a gene; V was cut back by 4 bases and J by 6 bases. The CDR3 DNA reads TGTGCCAGCAGCTCGGGACAGGGGGTCAATGAGCAGTTCTTC. Translation gives CASSSGQGVNEQFF.

The chain combines TRBV9 with TRBJ2-1; D call uncertain. The V gene's germline CDR1 is SGDLS and CDR2 YYNGEE. The CDR3 has 16 amino acids. V was clipped by 0 bases and J by 0 bases, with 10 bases between them. CDR3 nucleotide sequence: TGTGCCAGCAGCGTAGGAACGCGGAGCTCCTACAATGAGCAGTTCTTC. As protein: CASSVGTRSSYNEQFF.

This clonotype came up many times. This rearrangement joins TRBV6-2 or TRBV6-3 to TRBJ2-4; D may be TRBD1 (5 bases). V was cut by 4 bases and J by 3 bases, with 10 bases left in between. This CDR3 contains 14 residues. The germline gives CDR1 MNHEY, CDR2 SVGEGT. The CDR3 sequence: CASSSTENKNIQYF. Written as DNA, the CDR3 is TGTGCCAGCAGTTCGACAGAAAACAAAAACATTCAGTACTTC.

This clonotype was recorded at least ten times. This rearrangement joins TRBV11-3 to TRBJ1-3; no reliable D call. The V and J ends lost 4 bases and 3 bases respectively, with 7 bases between them. This CDR3 is 13 amino acids long. Germline V gives CDR1 SGHNT, CDR2 YENEEA. CDR3 coding DNA: TGTGCCAGCAGCTCTCGGGGTGGAAACACCATATATTTT. Protein sequence: CASSSRGGNTIYF.

There are many counts of this clonotype. DNA for the CDR3: TGTGCCTGGAGTAGGGACATGACCTACGAGCAGTACTTC. It encodes CAWSRDMTYEQYF. This sequence joins TRBV30 and TRBJ2-7, with D possibly being TRBD1 (6 bases). The CDR3 extends over 13 amino acids. CDR1 is GTSNPN and CDR2 is SVGIG in the germline V gene (reference sequence). Deletions cut 2 bases from V and 2 bases from J, with 10 bases between.

This clonotype was counted ten times or more. This chain connects TRBV29-1 to TRBJ2-7; TRBD2 matches 7 bases. V was clipped by 0 bases and J by 2 bases; unmatched bases: 10. The germline gives CDR1 SQVTM, CDR2 ANQGSEA. The length of the CDR3 is 16 residues. Written as DNA, the CDR3 is TGCAGCGTTGAAGATCGCGGGCTAGCGGATACCTACGAGCAGTACTTC. Protein product: CSVEDRGLADTYEQYF.

This clonotype was detected ten times or more. J is TRBJ2-7 and V is TRBV28, with TRBD2 identical over 7 bases. The CDR3 totals 15 residues. Germline CDR1 MDHEN, CDR2 SYDVKM. With V trimmed by 3 bases and J by 7 bases, 12 bases remained unmatched. This CDR3 reads CASSLYAGVAGEQYF. CDR3 in DNA: TGTGCCAGCAGTTTGTATGCGGGAGTCGCGGGGGAGCAGTACTTC. Full variable domain (outside the CDR3, taken from reference TRBV28 and TRBJ2-7): DVKVTQSSRYLVKRTGEKVFLECVQDMDHENMFWYRQDPGLGLRLIYFSYDVKMKEKGDIPEGYSVSREKKERFSLILESASTNQTSMYLCASSLYAGVAGEQYFGPGTRLTVT.

This clonotype was detected only a few times. The gene calls are TRBV5-1 and TRBJ2-2; possibly TRBD2 for D (7 bases). The CDR3 covers 15 residues. Per the germline V gene, CDR1 is SGHRS and CDR2 is YFSETQ. V lost 2 bases, J lost 6 bases, and 14 bases lay in between. The CDR3 sequence is CASSFRGGVSGELFF. CDR3 coding DNA: TGCGCCAGCAGCTTTAGGGGGGGCGTTTCCGGGGAGCTGTTTTTT.

This clonotype was counted many times. V usage is TRBV2 and J usage is TRBJ1-2; D remains ambiguous. The CDR3 sequence is 12 residues long. Germline CDR1 is SNHLY and CDR2 is FYNNEI. V dropped 1 base and J dropped 6 bases, with 6 bases sitting between them. The CDR3 here is CASSEGLNGYTF. The CDR3 DNA is TGTGCCAGCAGTGAAGGCCTAAATGGCTACACCTTC.

This clonotype has a count of ten or more. The genes are TRBV12-3 or TRBV12-4 and TRBJ2-7; possibly TRBD2 for D (5 bases). The length of the CDR3 is 14 residues. V lost 8 bases and J 6 bases, leaving 20 bases between the germline ends. CDR3 region: CASGQLDRSGEQYF. CDR3 DNA sequence: TGTGCCAGCGGCCAACTAGATCGATCTGGCGAGCAGTACTTC.

This clonotype was seen more than once but under ten times. The genes are TRBV20-1 and TRBJ2-3, with TRBD2 identical over 14 bases. CDR1 DFQATT and CDR2 SNEGSKA come from the germline V gene (reference sequence). J lost 5 bases, V lost 4 bases, and 8 bases had no gene match. The CDR3 is made up of 16 amino acids. CDR3 in DNA: TGCAGTGCTACCACCGGGACTAGCGGGAGAGGAGATACGCAGTATTTT. Encoded protein: CSATTGTSGRGDTQYF.

This clonotype was counted at least ten times. The rearrangement links TRBV6-1 to TRBJ2-3; the D gene is possibly TRBD2 (5 bases). With 5 bases removed from V and 5 bases from J, the gap between germline ends came to 20 bases. The germline V gene has CDR1 MNHNS and CDR2 SASEGT. There are 16 residues in the CDR3. Here the CDR3 DNA reads TGTGCCAGCAGTTACCGGGGAGCCACCGGCGGAGATACGCAGTATTTT. Its translation: CASSYRGATGGDTQYF.

The genes are TRBV28 and TRBJ2-2, with no clear D. Germline assignment: CDR1 MDHEN and CDR2 SYDVKM. There are 16 residues in the CDR3. With 1 base removed from V and 3 bases from J, the gap between germline ends came to 12 bases. The CDR3 DNA reads as TGTGCCAGCAGTTTATTGAGCAGCTTGCACACCGGGGAGCTGTTTTTT. Translation: CASSLLSSLHTGELFF.

Written as DNA, the CDR3 is TGTGCCAGCAGCTTGTTCCGACAGGCCGCCTACAATGAGCAGTTCTTC. Amino acids: CASSLFRQAAYNEQFF. The chain uses TRBV5-8 and TRBJ2-1; D is possibly TRBD1 (6 bases). Germline V gene lookup returns CDR1 SGHTS and CDR2 YDEGEE. The ends were cut back, 1 base at V and 2 bases at J, with 13 bases in the middle. The CDR3 consists of 16 residues.

This clonotype was counted a few times. The V gene is TRBV6-5, the J gene TRBJ2-5; D tentatively reads TRBD1 or TRBD2 (5 bases each). There are 16 residues in the CDR3. Germline CDR1 reads MNHEY; CDR2 reads SVGAGI. Trimming took off 2 bases at V and 1 base at J, with 14 bases between the two ends. CDR3 region: CASSYVFAGTQETQYF. The CDR3 DNA follows: TGTGCCAGCAGTTACGTTTTCGCTGGGACCCAAGAGACCCAGTACTTC.

This clonotype was seen many times. This rearrangement joins TRBV6-1 to TRBJ2-3, with 13 bases that match TRBD2. This CDR3 has 17 amino acids. CDR1 MNHNS and CDR2 SASEGT come from the germline V gene. V dropped 6 bases and J dropped 4; count of bases not matched to a gene: 10. CDR3 sequence: CASSSIGLAGAPDTQYF. The CDR3, as DNA: TGTGCCAGCAGCAGCATCGGACTAGCGGGAGCCCCAGATACGCAGTATTTT.

This clonotype was seen a few times. The rearrangement uses TRBV10-3 and TRBJ2-4, with D perhaps matching TRBD1 or TRBD2 (5 bases each). The germline V gene has CDR1 ENHRY and CDR2 SYGVKD. The length of the CDR3 is 15 residues. The germline V and J ends were trimmed by 0 bases and 8 bases, with 14 bases remaining between them. The CDR3 DNA is TGTGCCATCAGTGAGTCGAGATTAAGGGGAGACATTCAGTACTTC. This sequence encodes CAISESRLRGDIQYF.

This clonotype appeared many times. The gene calls are TRBV18 and TRBJ2-3; 7 positions match TRBD1. The CDR3 sequence is 14 residues long. CDR1 is KGHSH and CDR2 is LQKENI in the germline V gene. After removal of 5 bases from V and 4 bases from J, the junction contained 6 bases not matched to a gene. CDR3 amino acids: CASSSGQAADTQYF. The CDR3 DNA sequence: TGTGCCAGCTCATCCGGACAGGCGGCAGATACGCAGTATTTT.

This clonotype appeared many times. The V and J genes are TRBV7-8 and TRBJ2-7, with 9 bases aligning to TRBD2. Losses at the gene ends were 1 base for V and 2 bases for J; bases not matched to a gene: 3. The germline CDR1 and CDR2 sequences are SGHVS and FQNEAQ. The CDR3 totals 15 residues. The DNA of the CDR3 is TGTGCCAGCAGCTTAGAGGCTAGCGGGGCCTACGAGCAGTACTTC. Encoded protein: CASSLEASGAYEQYF. Combining the CDR3 with reference TRBV7-8 and TRBJ2-7 gives the whole variable domain GAGVSQSPRYKVAKRGQDVALRCDPISGHVSLFWYQQALGQGPEFLTYFQNEAQLDKSGLPSDRFFAERPEGSVSTLKIQRTQQEDSAVYLCASSLEASGAYEQYFGPGTRLTVT.

The V gene is TRBV20-1, the J gene TRBJ1-5; the match to TRBD1 covers 9 bases. This CDR3 has 16 residues. Germline V gene data show CDR1 as DFQATT and CDR2 as SNEGSKA (reference sequence). Trimming removed 6 bases from V and 3 bases from J; junction bases left unmatched: 12. CDR3 in amino acids: CSAAGGGQGFNQPQHF. The CDR3 DNA reads TGCAGTGCGGCCGGAGGGGGACAGGGTTTCAATCAGCCCCAGCATTTT.

The sample holds a few counts of this clonotype. The chain has TRBV12-3 or TRBV12-4 and TRBJ2-3; D gene ambiguous. The ends were cut back, 6 bases at V and 10 bases at J, with 17 bases in the middle. This CDR3 spans 13 amino acids. CDR3 sequence: CASSPFRLDPQYF. CDR3 nucleotide sequence: TGTGCCAGCAGCCCCTTCAGATTGGATCCGCAGTATTTT.

There are a few counts of this clonotype. The rearrangement uses TRBV15 and TRBJ2-5; TRBD2 matches 11 bases. The CDR3 spans 16 residues. Germline CDR1 reads LNHNV; CDR2 reads YYDKDF (reference sequence). Trimming cost V 1 base and J 4 bases; bases outside gene matches: 5. The CDR3 is CATSRGTSGSVETQYF. CDR3 nucleotides: TGTGCCACCAGCAGAGGAACTAGCGGGAGTGTAGAGACCCAGTACTTC.

In its sample, this clonotype was seen many times. The chain carries TRBV11-3 and TRBJ2-5; 7 bases are a match to TRBD2. Trimming cost V 1 base and J 5 bases; bases outside gene matches: 10. The CDR3 is 16 amino acids. Per the germline V gene, CDR1 is SGHNT and CDR2 is YENEEA. CDR3 nucleotide sequence: TGTGCCAGCAGCTTAGGAACTAGCGTGGGTTGGGAGACCCAGTACTTC. Its translation is CASSLGTSVGWETQYF.